These 8 T cell receptor beta chains came from one sample sequenced in a study of T cell responses to AZD1222 COVID-19 vaccine. Profiling relied on immunoSEQ multiplex PCR, and the TCRdb table lists in-frame clones only, not all of them. This sample yields about 140,000 clones, of which about 92% are seen a single time; around 5.4% belongs to the top ten. The input for sequencing was peripheral blood, taken on day 0 of AZD1222 vaccination. All receptors come from an adult in good health.

The chain links TRBV7-9 to TRBJ1-6; D gene ambiguous. The CDR3 has 15 residues. Germline V gene lookup returns CDR1 SEHNR and CDR2 FQNEAQ (reference sequence). V gave up 1 base and J gave up 8 bases, with 12 bases separating them. CDR3 sequence (DNA): TGTGCCAGCAGCTTAGGAAGATTAGGCGATTCACCCCTCCACTTT. It specifies CASSLGRLGDSPLHF.

This chain joins TRBV18 and TRBJ1-1; 7 nucleotides agree with TRBD1. This CDR3 has 14 amino acids. Germline CDR1 reads KGHSH; CDR2 reads LQKENI. Germline trimming cut 3 bases from V and 5 bases from J; bases unmatched to any gene: 6. The DNA for the CDR3 is TGTGCCAGCTCACCGTCTACAGGGGAGACTGAAGCTTTCTTT. Protein product: CASSPSTGETEAFF. The entire variable domain, with the rest obtained from reference TRBV18 and TRBJ1-1, is as follows: NAGVMQNPRHLVRRRGQEARLRCSPMKGHSHVYWYRQLPEEGLKFMVYLQKENIIDESGMPKERFSAEFPKEGPSILRIQQVVRGDSAAYFCASSPSTGETEAFFGQGTRLTVV.

V gene TRBV18 combines with J gene TRBJ1-1; D unresolved. Germline loops: CDR1 KGHSH, CDR2 LQKENI. The CDR3 has 13 amino acids. Trimming removed 3 bases from V and 8 bases from J, with 13 bases in between. This CDR3 is CASSPRDPPEAFF. CDR3 nucleotide sequence: TGTGCCAGCTCACCGCGGGATCCTCCCGAAGCTTTCTTT. Combining the CDR3 with reference TRBV18 and TRBJ1-1 gives the whole variable domain NAGVMQNPRHLVRRRGQEARLRCSPMKGHSHVYWYRQLPEEGLKFMVYLQKENIIDESGMPKERFSAEFPKEGPSILRIQQVVRGDSAAYFCASSPRDPPEAFFGQGTRLTVV.

The table lists this clone with a count of one. In DNA form, the CDR3 reads TGTGCCATCTTGAGCGGGAGAATAGGGACTGGGGCCAACGTCCTGACTTTC. Protein: CAILSGRIGTGANVLTF. The V call is TRBV10-3, the J call TRBJ2-6; 8 bases agree with TRBD2. Trimming removed 8 bases from V and 2 bases from J; junction bases left unmatched: 11. Germline loops: CDR1 ENHRY, CDR2 SYGVKD. The CDR3 consists of 17 residues.

The chain joins TRBV4-3 to TRBJ1-1; 11 bases are shared with TRBD1. With V trimmed by 2 bases and J by 3 bases, 2 bases remained unmatched. CDR1 and CDR2 from the germline V gene are LGHNA and YSLEER. This CDR3 has 15 amino acids. The CDR3 region is CASSQWDRGDTEAFF. CDR3 bases: TGCGCCAGCAGCCAATGGGACAGGGGGGACACTGAAGCTTTCTTT.

CDR3 region: CASSSAGQDTEAFF. CDR3 coding DNA: TGCGCCAGCAGCTCCGCCGGTCAGGACACTGAAGCTTTCTTT. The gene calls are TRBV5-1 and TRBJ1-1, with D unresolved. Trimming took 3 bases from V and 3 from J, leaving 12 bases between them. The CDR3 loop spans 14 amino acids. Germline CDR1 is SGHRS and CDR2 is YFSETQ. The variable domain in full, with the rest retrieved from reference TRBV5-1 and TRBJ1-1, is KAGVTQTPRYLIKTRGQQVTLSCSPISGHRSVSWYQQTPGQGLQFLFEYFSETQRNKGNFPGRFSGRQFSNSRSEMNVSTLELGDSALYLCASSSAGQDTEAFFGQGTRLTVV.

Notes on this clone: One end of the junction varies from germline; a read error may be responsible. V and J are TRBV6-5 and TRBJ1-1, with D maybe TRBD1 (6 bases). The CDR3 covers 13 residues. In germline, CDR1 is MNHEY, CDR2 SVGAGI. The CDR3 here is CASGYGGRGEAFF. In DNA, the CDR3 is TGTGCCAGCGGTTACGGGGGGCGAGGTGAAGCTTTCTTT.

This clone appeared once. The chain has TRBV5-1 and TRBJ2-7; no definite D call. This CDR3 contains 13 residues. Between the trimmed V and J ends, which lost 2 bases and 5 bases, there was a span of 11 bases. Germline-derived CDR1 and CDR2 are SGHRS and YFSETQ. This CDR3 reads CASSFSPFNEQYF. The CDR3 nucleotides are TGCGCCAGCAGCTTCAGCCCCTTCAACGAGCAGTACTTC. Full variable domain (remainder filled in from reference TRBV5-1 and TRBJ2-7): KAGVTQTPRYLIKTRGQQVTLSCSPISGHRSVSWYQQTPGQGLQFLFEYFSETQRNKGNFPGRFSGRQFSNSRSEMNVSTLELGDSALYLCASSFSPFNEQYFGPGTRLTVT.